This T cell receptor (beta chain) was captured in a study of CD8+ T cells in alopecia areata. General study results and limits: Tofacitinib significantly lowered scalp clonality and expanded CD8+ clones among the top 100.

Treatment denoted: oral pan-JAK inhibitor, 5-10 mg twice daily. The CDR3 totals 19 residues. Germline V gene lookup returns CDR1 LGHNA and CDR2 YSLEER. V trimming: 0 bases; J trimming: 5 bases; junction bases outside the gene matches: 13. With regard to this clone: Its antigen remains unidentified.

RNA extraction was followed by reverse transcription into cDNA, which acted as the sequencing template. Assay: immunoSEQ multiplex PCR; the TCRdb copy retains only in-frame clones and omits some. The sample lists under 350,000 clones, more than 45% occurring once. The chain joins TRBV4-3 to TRBJ2-5, with 12 bases that match TRBD2. The source was CD4+ T cells sorted from blood, collected at week 24, from a patient treated with tofacitinib. This TCR came from a human donor with alopecia areata. CDR3 DNA sequence: TGCGCCAGCAGCCAAGAATGGACTAGCGGGGTGGGGCAGAGGGAGACCCAGTACTTC. Its translation: CASSQEWTSGVGQRETQYF.